This T cell receptor (beta chain) was retrieved from a study of OX40 agonist ivuxolimab in advanced cancers. Study-level background: Each dose-escalation patient presented with hepatocellular carcinoma, melanoma, renal cell or head and neck cancer. Study outcomes and limitations: Clonal expansion by week 6 occurred in CD4+ and CD8+ blood T cells (at 0.1 to 3.0 mg/kg). Expanded peripheral T-cell antigen specificity went undetermined.

The protocol was immunoSEQ multiplex PCR, while the TCRdb copy is restricted to in-frame clones and leaves out a portion. The profile shows tens of thousands of clones, 85% to 90% of them singletons. About this clone itself: No antigen is known for it.

The CDR3 has 13 amino acids. With 5 bases removed from V and 1 base from J, the gap between germline ends came to 6 bases. Germline values: CDR1 SEHNR, CDR2 FQNEAQ (reference sequence). The V and J genes are TRBV7-9 and TRBJ2-1; D gene uncertain. The clonotype originates from an adult with an advanced solid tumor such as melanoma, head and neck, liver or kidney cancer. Material: CD4+ or CD8+ T cells sorted from blood, obtained in a trial of the OX40 agonist ivuxolimab. The CDR3 DNA follows: TGTGCCAGCAGCCTCCGGTCCTACAATGAGCAGTTCTTC. It codes for CASSLRSYNEQFF.